These T cell receptor beta chains were read from a single sample in a study of T-cell reconstitution after alpha-beta-depleted transplantation in children. MiXCR, applied by TCRdb to the PCR reads, yields one record per CDR3 protein. The sample lists about 690,000 distinct CDR3 sequences, roughly 17% seen once, with 1.1% in the top ten. This specimen consisted of PBMCs from the stem cell graft donor, obtained from the stem cell graft. Source of these receptors: a human donor who donated a stem cell graft to a child with acute myeloid leukemia. The CDR3 runs from the conserved cysteine through the conserved F or W. A D gene is named only where the DNA matches it firmly. Only part of the rows carry a size: once, few, many, or a class if the clone is expanded.

>TRBV12-3/TRBV12-4|few|TRBD2|TRBJ2-1
CASQGLMSSGASSYNEQFF
TGTGCCAGCCAGGGGTTAATGTCTAGCGGGGCTAGCTCCTACAATGAGCAGTTCTTC
>TRBV20-1|many|NA|TRBJ2-5
CSAGPWETQYF
TGCAGTGCTGGCCCTTGGGAGACCCAGTACTTC
>TRBV2|few|NA|TRBJ1-2
CASNFQGRDANTF
TGTGCCAGCAATTTTCAGGGAAGGGATGCAAACACCTTC
>TRBV6-5|many|TRBD1|TRBJ2-4
CASSYGTDSRLAKNIQYF
TGTGCCAGCAGTTACGGGACAGACTCTAGACTAGCCAAAAACATTCAGTACTTC
>TRBV5-1|few|TRBD1|TRBJ1-2
CASSLTGEDYGYTF
TGCGCCAGCAGCTTAACAGGGGAAGACTATGGCTACACCTTC
>TRBV20-1|many|NA|TRBJ2-5
CSARQGGETQYF
TGCAGTGCCCGGCAGGGTGGGGAGACCCAGTACTTC
>TRBV4-2|NA|NA|TRBJ1-3
CASSQRDVSGNTIYF
TGTGCCAGCAGCCAAAGAGACGTATCTGGAAACACCATATATTTT
>TRBV20-1|many|NA|TRBJ2-1
CSARAPSGLVLNEQFF
TGCAGTGCTAGAGCCCCCAGCGGGCTCGTCCTCAATGAGCAGTTCTTC
>TRBV27|NA|NA|TRBJ2-3
CASSNPRPDTQYF
TGTGCCAGCAGCAACCCGAGGCCCGATACGCAGTATTTT
>TRBV5-5|many|NA|TRBJ1-2
CASSTQGLRNYGYTF
TGTGCCAGCAGCACTCAGGGACTCCGGAACTATGGCTACACCTTC
>TRBV5-1|NA|NA|TRBJ2-7
CASSWAGGPENEQYF
TGCGCCAGCAGCTGGGCCGGGGGGCCGGAAAACGAGCAGTACTTC
>TRBV7-3|NA|NA|TRBJ2-6
CASSFEGVLPSGANVLTF
TGTGCCAGCAGCTTCGAGGGGGTTCTACCCTCTGGGGCCAACGTCCTGACTTTC
>TRBV6-2/TRBV6-3|many|NA|TRBJ1-1
CASSRGENTEAFF
TGTGCCAGCAGTCGGGGCGAAAACACTGAAGCTTTCTTT
>TRBV20-1|many|NA|TRBJ2-7
CSARASSYEQYF
TGCAGTGCTAGAGCAAGCTCCTACGAGCAGTACTTC
>TRBV20-1|NA|TRBD1|TRBJ2-2
CSARGQTGSTGELFF
TGCAGTGCTAGAGGACAGACAGGGAGCACCGGGGAGCTGTTTTTT
>TRBV20-1|NA|NA|TRBJ2-2
CSARARWGEDTGELFF
TGCAGTGCTAGAGCGCGTTGGGGGGAGGACACCGGGGAGCTGTTTTTT
>TRBV20-1|NA|NA|TRBJ2-2
CSARLPGHFTGELFF
TGCAGTGCTAGACTTCCGGGACACTTTACCGGGGAGCTGTTTTTT
>TRBV2|many|TRBD2|TRBJ2-5
CASSERASGETQYF
TGTGCCAGCAGTGAAAGGGCTAGCGGTGAGACCCAGTACTTC
>TRBV7-9|many|NA|TRBJ2-2
CASSFIATNTGELFF
TGTGCCAGCAGCTTCATTGCCACGAACACCGGGGAGCTGTTTTTT
>TRBV20-1|few|NA|TRBJ2-7
CSARGPFSYEQYF
TGCAGTGCTAGAGGTCCCTTCTCCTACGAGCAGTACTTC
>TRBV7-2|NA|NA|TRBJ1-2
CASSLVDSPVYGYTF
TGTGCCAGCAGCTTGGTCGACAGCCCTGTCTATGGCTACACCTTC
>TRBV20-1|many|NA|TRBJ1-5
CSARDPDILNSLQPQHF
TGCAGTGCTAGAGATCCCGACATTCTCAATAGTCTTCAGCCCCAGCATTTT
>TRBV6-5|many|NA|TRBJ1-2
CASRFMSGYTF
TGTGCCAGCAGATTCATGAGTGGCTACACCTTC
>TRBV28|few|TRBD1|TRBJ2-1
CASRPSSTGGDEQFF
TGTGCCAGCAGACCCTCATCGACAGGGGGAGATGAGCAGTTCTTC
>TRBV20-1|many|NA|TRBJ1-1
CSAPPGVSNTEAFF
TGCAGTGCCCCACCCGGCGTCTCGAACACTGAAGCTTTCTTT
>TRBV20-1|many|TRBD1|TRBJ2-1
CSADPGQGSNEQFF
TGCAGTGCTGACCCGGGACAGGGTTCCAATGAGCAGTTCTTC
>TRBV7-9|NA|NA|TRBJ1-3
CASSFSRAGGNTIYF
TGTGCCAGCAGCTTCTCCAGGGCTGGAGGAAACACCATATATTTT
>TRBV29-1|NA|TRBD1|TRBJ2-7
CSVVKGGGYEQYF
TGCAGCGTTGTGAAAGGGGGCGGATACGAGCAGTACTTC
>TRBV20-1|few|NA|TRBJ1-5
CSARDTRRQRNQPQHF
TGCAGTGCTAGAGATACAAGACGGCAGCGCAATCAGCCCCAGCATTTT
>TRBV20-1|many|NA|TRBJ1-1
CSARPGQNTEAFF
TGCAGTGCTAGACCGGGACAGAACACTGAAGCTTTCTTT
>TRBV20-1|many|TRBD1|TRBJ2-3
CSAGRDSSASTDTQYF
TGCAGTGCTGGCCGGGACAGCTCAGCTAGCACAGATACGCAGTATTTT
>TRBV9|NA|TRBD1|TRBJ1-2
CASSPLTGFGYTF
TGTGCCAGCAGCCCACTGACAGGGTTCGGCTACACCTTC
>TRBV9|few|NA|TRBJ2-1
CASSSLGGGRTYNEQFF
TGTGCCAGCAGCTCCCTAGGGGGGGGGCGGACTTACAATGAGCAGTTCTTC
>TRBV9|NA|NA|TRBJ2-1
CASSVGSVTKDEQFF
TGTGCCAGCAGCGTAGGGTCAGTGACTAAAGATGAGCAGTTCTTC
>TRBV10-3|many|NA|TRBJ2-1
CAISEDLGEQFF
TGTGCCATCAGTGAAGACCTCGGTGAGCAGTTCTTC
>TRBV20-1|few|TRBD2|TRBJ2-3
CSASLPSGGGTDTQYF
TGCAGTGCTAGTTTGCCTAGCGGGGGGGGTACAGATACGCAGTATTTT
>TRBV20-1|many|NA|TRBJ1-5
CSARNQGNQPQHF
TGCAGTGCTAGAAACCAGGGGAATCAGCCCCAGCATTTT
>TRBV24-1|many|TRBD1|TRBJ2-7
CATSDRDSYEQYF
TGTGCCACCAGTGACCGGGACAGCTACGAGCAGTACTTC
>TRBV5-1|NA|NA|TRBJ1-2
CASSRQEGRGYTF
TGCGCCAGCTCGAGACAGGAAGGCAGGGGCTACACCTTC
>TRBV12-5|few|NA|TRBJ2-1
CASGGPGLDYNEQFF
TGTGCTAGTGGAGGCCCGGGACTCGACTACAATGAGCAGTTCTTC
>TRBV4-3|few|NA|TRBJ1-5
CASSHRHPSDSQPQHF
TGCGCCAGCAGCCATCGACACCCGTCGGACAGTCAGCCCCAGCATTTT
>TRBV5-1|many|NA|TRBJ1-5
CASSLGGGSNQPQHF
TGTGCCAGCAGCTTAGGCGGTGGGAGCAATCAGCCCCAGCATTTT